This TCR beta chain stems from a study of T cell responses to AZD1222 COVID-19 vaccine. The data were produced by immunoSEQ multiplex PCR, yet TCRdb's version contains in-frame clones alone and is incomplete. The table records 80,000 to 95,000 clones, approximately 90% of them present only once. The sequences come from peripheral blood, collected on day 0 of AZD1222 vaccination. The sequence derives from an adult in good health.

The CDR3 DNA reads TGTGCCAGCAGTCTTACTGCAGATACGCAGTATTTT. It specifies CASSLTADTQYF. V gene TRBV2 combines with J gene TRBJ2-3; D ambiguous. This CDR3 has 12 residues. Looked up from germline, CDR1 is SNHLY and CDR2 is FYNNEI. With 5 bases removed from V and 4 bases from J, the gap between germline ends came to 7 bases.